The 31 T cell receptor beta chains given below trace back to one sample, sequenced in a study of blood T cell repertoires in COVID-19. Here immunoSEQ multiplex PCR was the method, and the copy in TCRdb shows in-frame clones only, minus some. This repertoire shows about 210,000 clones, 70% to 90% found once; its top ten account for 3.5% to 5.5%. Sequenced sample: PBMCs or T cells enriched from blood (not recorded which). The receptors derive from a woman in her 30s who had been exposed to COVID-19.

The chain joins TRBV30 to TRBJ1-2; the match to TRBD1 covers 8 bases. V shed 5 bases and J 4 bases; nucleotides not matched to a gene: 12. Germline CDR1 and CDR2: GTSNPN and SVGIG (reference sequence). The CDR3 consists of 15 residues. The CDR3 protein is CAWAPMGQGAYGYTF. CDR3 bases: TGTGCCTGGGCCCCCATGGGGCAGGGGGCCTATGGCTACACCTTC. Full variable domain (outside the CDR3, taken from reference TRBV30 and TRBJ1-2): SQTIHQWPATLVQPVGSPLSLECTVEGTSNPNLYWYRQAAGRGLQLLFYSVGIGQISSEVPQNLSASRPQDRQFILSSKKLLLSDSGFYLCAWAPMGQGAYGYTFGSGTRLTVV.

This sequence joins TRBV7-2 and TRBJ2-7, with TRBD1 matching 8 bases. CDR1 is SGHTA and CDR2 is FQGNSA in the germline V gene. The length of the CDR3 is 19 residues. J was trimmed by 2 bases and V by 1 base; bases with no gene match: 16. This CDR3 reads CASSLGQGARTGLTYEQYF. The CDR3 region has the DNA TGTGCCAGCAGCTTAGGTCAGGGGGCCCGGACAGGGTTAACCTACGAGCAGTACTTC.

On this clone: Other DNA variants within this sample encode the same CDR3. This rearrangement joins TRBV2 to TRBJ1-2; 8 bases fit TRBD1. Germline values: CDR1 SNHLY, CDR2 FYNNEI. The CDR3 spans 12 residues. V lost 6 bases and J lost 3; bases outside the gene matches: 0. The chain's CDR3 is CASRGQDYGYTF. The CDR3, as DNA: TGTGCCAGCAGGGGACAGGACTATGGCTACACCTTC.

This chain links TRBV20-1 with TRBJ2-3; TRBD2 matches at 7 bases. The CDR3 is 11 residues long. Germline CDR1 and CDR2: DFQATT and SNEGSKA (reference sequence). V lost 5 bases to trimming and J lost 14 bases; unmatched junction nucleotides: 10. The CDR3 region is CSASLAGRRYF. As DNA, the CDR3 is TGCAGTGCTTCATTAGCGGGTAGGCGGTATTTT.

The chain carries TRBV27 and TRBJ1-1, with TRBD1 matching 10 bases. Germline V gives CDR1 MNHEY, CDR2 SMNVEV (reference sequence). Trimming cost V 3 bases and J 11 bases; bases outside gene matches: 9. The CDR3 sequence is 14 residues long. The CDR3 protein is CASSLGQGPSGAFF. Written as DNA, the CDR3 is TGTGCCAGCAGTTTGGGACAGGGGCCCTCCGGGGCTTTCTTT.

This clone has only one observation. This rearrangement joins TRBV19 to TRBJ2-5, with D hard to call. Germline CDR1 and CDR2: LNHDA and SQIVND (reference sequence). V was clipped by 4 bases and J by 5 bases, with 11 bases between them. CDR3 length: 13 residues. The chain's CDR3 is CASSTRNGETQYF. In DNA, the CDR3 is TGTGCCAGTAGTACCCGAAACGGGGAGACCCAGTACTTC.

V gene TRBV12-3 or TRBV12-4 combines with J gene TRBJ2-7, with 7 bases aligning to TRBD1. The CDR3 covers 13 residues. Trimming took 4 bases from V and 0 from J; bases not matched to a gene: 0. This CDR3 reads CASSWDSSYEQYF. The CDR3 region has the DNA TGTGCCAGCAGTTGGGACAGCTCCTACGAGCAGTACTTC.

The V call is TRBV3-1 (or the pseudogene TRBV3-2), the J call TRBJ1-3; 8 positions agree with TRBD1. The CDR3 loop spans 15 amino acids. Germline V gives CDR1 LGHDT, CDR2 YNNKEL (reference sequence). With 5 bases clipped from V and 0 bases from J, the junction kept 3 bases outside the gene matches. The CDR3 DNA reads TGTGCCAGCAGCAGACAGGGGCCCTCTGGAAACACCATATATTTT. Amino acids: CASSRQGPSGNTIYF.

This clone turned up a few times. This chain links TRBV3-1 (or the pseudogene TRBV3-2) with TRBJ1-5, with no clear D. V lost 4 bases and J 2 bases, leaving 12 bases between the germline ends. Germline CDR1 is LGHDT and CDR2 is YNNKEL (reference sequence). CDR3 length: 15 amino acids. CDR3 in DNA: TGTGCCAGCAGCCCCATGCCGGGAGGCAATCAGCCCCAGCATTTT. Protein: CASSPMPGGNQPQHF.

The V and J genes are TRBV11-3 and TRBJ1-1; D remains ambiguous. With 5 bases removed from V and 0 bases from J, the gap between germline ends came to 10 bases. CDR1 SGHNT and CDR2 YENEEA come from the germline V gene. CDR3 length equals 14 residues. CDR3 loop: CASSPSGVNTEAFF. The CDR3 coding sequence is TGTGCCAGCAGCCCGAGCGGGGTGAACACTGAAGCTTTCTTT. The full variable domain, in which reference TRBV11-3 and TRBJ1-1 provide the parts outside the CDR3, is EAGVVQSPRYKIIEKKQPVAFWCNPISGHNTLYWYLQNLGQGPELLIRYENEEAVDDSQLPKDRFSAERLKGVDSTLKIQPAELGDSAVYLCASSPSGVNTEAFFGQGTRLTVV.

This clone has just one count. V is TRBV12-5 and J is TRBJ2-1; TRBD2 is a possible D gene (6 bases). The length of the CDR3 is 16 residues. Trimming took 0 bases from V and 4 from J, leaving 13 bases between them. Germline V CDR1 and CDR2: LGHNT, FRNRAP. The CDR3 loop is CASGLVAGTVYNEQFF. In DNA, the CDR3 is TGTGCTAGTGGTTTGGTGGCAGGGACTGTATACAATGAGCAGTTCTTC.

V is TRBV7-9 and J is TRBJ2-3, with TRBD1 matching over 9 bases. Losses at the gene ends were 5 bases for V and 0 bases for J; bases not matched to a gene: 3. The CDR3 consists of 15 residues. Germline-derived CDR1 and CDR2 are SEHNR and FQNEAQ (reference sequence). CDR3 sequence (DNA): TGTGCCAGCAGCATTGGACAGGGGAGCACAGATACGCAGTATTTT. Protein sequence: CASSIGQGSTDTQYF.

The rearrangement uses TRBV2 and TRBJ2-3; 10 nucleotides align to TRBD1. After removal of 5 bases from V and 6 bases from J, the junction contained 11 bases not matched to a gene. The CDR3 is 16 amino acids. Germline lookup yields CDR1 SNHLY and CDR2 FYNNEI. CDR3 sequence (DNA): TGTGCCAGCAGTTCTTCCCCGACAGGGGGCGTGGATACGCAGTATTTT. Residues: CASSSSPTGGVDTQYF.

The chain couples TRBV5-1 to TRBJ1-1, with D unresolved. V shed 0 bases and J shed 0 bases, with 21 bases lying between them. The germline CDR1 and CDR2 sequences are SGHRS and YFSETQ. The length of the CDR3 is 19 residues. The CDR3 coding sequence is TGCGCCAGCAGCTTGGCTCGGGTCGTAAACCTGCACATGAACACTGAAGCTTTCTTT. Protein product: CASSLARVVNLHMNTEAFF. Drawing the rest from reference TRBV5-1 and TRBJ1-1, the complete variable domain is KAGVTQTPRYLIKTRGQQVTLSCSPISGHRSVSWYQQTPGQGLQFLFEYFSETQRNKGNFPGRFSGRQFSNSRSEMNVSTLELGDSALYLCASSLARVVNLHMNTEAFFGQGTRLTVV.

The chain is built from TRBV7-2 and TRBJ2-2; a possible D gene is TRBD1 (7 bases). The V gene's germline CDR1 is SGHTA and CDR2 FQGNSA. With 1 base removed from V and 5 bases from J, the gap between germline ends came to 17 bases. This CDR3 has 17 residues. The CDR3 loop reads CASSLDRLTGRTGELFF. CDR3 DNA sequence: TGTGCCAGCAGCTTAGATCGTCTGACAGGGAGGACCGGGGAGCTGTTTTTT.

This clone came up once. The chain has TRBV2 and TRBJ2-7; D is unresolved. The CDR3 sequence is 13 residues long. V lost 3 bases to trimming and J lost 6 bases, with 12 bases between them. Germline values: CDR1 SNHLY, CDR2 FYNNEI. Here the CDR3 DNA reads TGTGCCAGCAGTGACAGATCTCCCCGCGAGCAGTACTTC. This sequence encodes CASSDRSPREQYF.

The rearrangement joins TRBV7-9 to TRBJ1-1; the D is unclear. CDR3 length: 14 amino acids. V lost 3 bases, J lost 2 bases, and 10 bases lay in between. Germline CDR1 is SEHNR and CDR2 is FQNEAQ (reference sequence). CDR3 coding DNA: TGTGCCAGCAGCTTGCCCGTCGGTAACACTGAAGCTTTCTTT. Amino acids: CASSLPVGNTEAFF.

The V call is TRBV7-9, the J call TRBJ1-2; maybe TRBD1 (5 bases). Germline V gene lookup returns CDR1 SEHNR and CDR2 FQNEAQ (reference sequence). V was cut by 4 bases and J by 4 bases, with 13 bases left in between. CDR3 length: 14 amino acids. CDR3 sequence reads: CASSSSGGRYGYTF. For the CDR3, the DNA is TGTGCCAGCAGCTCGTCGGGGGGACGCTATGGCTACACCTTC.

The CDR3 region has the DNA TGTGCCAGCAGCTTAGAGGGAGGGGTAGGGTCACCCCTCCACTTT. It yields the protein CASSLEGGVGSPLHF. The chain uses TRBV7-3 and TRBJ1-6, with a weak D call TRBD1 (5 bases). There are 15 residues in the CDR3. The germline CDR1 and CDR2 sequences are SGHTA and FQGTGA. The germline V and J ends were trimmed by 2 bases and 10 bases, with 15 bases remaining between them. The whole variable domain, filled in from reference TRBV7-3 and TRBJ1-6, reads GAGVSQTPSNKVTEKGKYVELRCDPISGHTALYWYRQSLGQGPEFLIYFQGTGAADDSGLPNDRFFAVRPEGSVSTLKIQRTERGDSAVYLCASSLEGGVGSPLHFGNGTRLTVT.

The chain combines TRBV6-1 with TRBJ2-7; a weak D match, TRBD1 (6 bases). This CDR3 has 14 residues. The germline V gene has CDR1 MNHNS and CDR2 SASEGT. V lost 2 bases and J 4 bases, leaving 12 bases between the germline ends. CDR3 amino acids: CASSEQRGWYEQYF. CDR3 in DNA: TGTGCCAGCAGTGAACAAAGGGGGTGGTACGAGCAGTACTTC.

The chain combines TRBV28 with TRBJ1-6; 7 nucleotides match TRBD1. J gave up 6 bases and V 6 bases, and 11 bases lay outside the gene matches. The CDR3 covers 16 residues. Germline assignment: CDR1 MDHEN and CDR2 SYDVKM. CDR3 coding DNA: TGTGCCAGCAGCCTCGGACAGGCCGGGAGTAATTCACCCCTCCACTTT. It yields the protein CASSLGQAGSNSPLHF.

J is TRBJ2-6 and V is TRBV5-1; D not certain. The germline V gene has CDR1 SGHRS and CDR2 YFSETQ. This CDR3 region has 15 residues. Trimming removed 4 bases from V and 4 bases from J, with 12 bases in between. CDR3 loop: CASSARLSGANVLTF. The CDR3 DNA follows: TGCGCCAGCAGCGCCAGATTGTCAGGGGCCAACGTCCTGACTTTC.

The rearrangement uses TRBV28 and TRBJ1-2; 7 positions match TRBD1. CDR1 and CDR2 (germline): MDHEN, SYDVKM. The CDR3 runs to 14 residues. Germline trimming cut 6 bases from V and 2 bases from J; bases unmatched to any gene: 6. The CDR3 coding sequence is TGTGCCAGCAGACCCACGGGACAGAACTATGGCTACACCTTC. It translates to CASRPTGQNYGYTF.

This CDR3 is CASSESQGQETQYF. In nucleotides, the CDR3 is TGCGCCAGCAGTGAGAGCCAGGGACAAGAGACCCAGTACTTC. This chain links TRBV10-1 with TRBJ2-5; possible D gene TRBD1, 5 bases. Germline V gene lookup returns CDR1 WNHNN and CDR2 SYGVQD (reference sequence). V lost 2 bases, J lost 2 bases, and 9 bases lay in between. The CDR3 loop spans 14 amino acids.

The chain employs TRBV19 and TRBJ2-7; D might be TRBD2 (6 bases). CDR3 size: 13 residues. Trimming removed 8 bases at V and 5 bases at J, with 16 bases between. Per germline, CDR1 LNHDA and CDR2 SQIVND (reference sequence). CDR3 bases: TGTGCCAGTGGGGACTTAAACCTCCACGAGCAGTACTTC. It yields the protein CASGDLNLHEQYF.

The chain is built from TRBV5-1 and TRBJ1-3, with TRBD1 as a possible D gene (5 bases). This CDR3 has 16 amino acids. The V end lost 0 bases, the J end lost 0 bases, and 10 bases lay between the germline ends. The germline V gene has CDR1 SGHRS and CDR2 YFSETQ. The CDR3 coding sequence is TGCGCCAGCAGCTTGGCGACAGCCGGCTCTGGAAACACCATATATTTT. Translation: CASSLATAGSGNTIYF. The entire variable domain, with the rest obtained from reference TRBV5-1 and TRBJ1-3, is as follows: KAGVTQTPRYLIKTRGQQVTLSCSPISGHRSVSWYQQTPGQGLQFLFEYFSETQRNKGNFPGRFSGRQFSNSRSEMNVSTLELGDSALYLCASSLATAGSGNTIYFGEGSWLTVV.

The chain recombines TRBV18 with TRBJ1-2; D is possibly TRBD1 (5 bases). The germline V gene encodes CDR1 KGHSH and CDR2 LQKENI. With 2 bases removed from V and 6 bases from J, the gap between germline ends came to 7 bases. The CDR3 covers 12 residues. In nucleotides, the CDR3 is TGTGCCAGCTCACCAATAGGGGATGGCTACACCTTC. It codes for CASSPIGDGYTF.

The V gene is TRBV10-1, the J gene TRBJ1-1, with TRBD1 as a possible D gene (5 bases). CDR3 length equals 12 residues. V gave up 6 bases and J gave up 4 bases, with 9 bases separating them. Germline V gene lookup returns CDR1 WNHNN and CDR2 SYGVQD (reference sequence). The CDR3 coding sequence is TGCGCCAGCAGCGGGGGGAGCACTGAAGCTTTCTTT. Protein: CASSGGSTEAFF.

The V and J genes are TRBV29-1 and TRBJ1-2; 10 bases line up with TRBD1. V was clipped by 2 bases and J by 3 bases; unmatched bases: 3. Germline V gene data show CDR1 as SQVTM and CDR2 as ANQGSEA. The CDR3 totals 14 residues. CDR3 sequence (DNA): TGCAGCGTTGAAAGACAGGGGGCCGACTATGGCTACACCTTC. It encodes CSVERQGADYGYTF.

This clone was seen more than once but under ten times. V and J are TRBV30 and TRBJ1-3; the D gene is possibly TRBD1 (5 bases). V shed 2 bases and J shed 4 bases, with 9 bases lying between them. CDR1 and CDR2 (germline): GTSNPN, SVGIG (reference sequence). This CDR3 comprises 13 residues. The CDR3 spells CAWSPGSGNTIYF. The CDR3 DNA follows: TGTGCCTGGAGTCCAGGGTCCGGAAACACCATATATTTT.

J is TRBJ2-7 and V is TRBV11-2; possible D gene TRBD1, 5 bases. From germline, CDR1 is SGHAT and CDR2 FQNNGV. The CDR3 runs to 14 residues. Trimming shortened V by 2 bases and J by 5 bases, and 13 bases separated the two germline ends. This CDR3 is CASSLTGRVNEQYF. The CDR3 DNA follows: TGTGCCAGCAGCTTAACAGGCAGGGTCAACGAGCAGTACTTC.